Presented here are 25 T cell receptor beta chains from one specimen sequenced in a study of blood T cell repertoires in COVID-19. Clones were sequenced by immunoSEQ multiplex PCR, and TCRdb holds only the in-frame ones, with some missing. The sample has some 15,000 clones, 60% to 80% seen once. Sequenced input: peripheral blood. The receptors stem from a human donor in a cohort sampled during active COVID-19.

The J gene is TRBJ1-1, the V gene TRBV6-1; the D is unclear. V was clipped by 2 bases and J by 4 bases, with 8 bases between them. This CDR3 is 13 amino acids long. Per the germline V gene, CDR1 is MNHNS and CDR2 is SASEGT. CDR3 DNA sequence: TGTGCCAGCAGTGAAACCCGGGGCACTGAAGCTTTCTTT. Its translation is CASSETRGTEAFF.

This chain uses TRBV30 with TRBJ2-3, with 8 positions matching TRBD2. This CDR3 contains 15 residues. The germline gives CDR1 GTSNPN, CDR2 SVGIG (reference sequence). The junction had 9 bases not matched to a gene; V was cut back by 2 bases and J by 5 bases. CDR3 protein: CAWSPGRAGGDTQYF. The CDR3 nucleotides read TGTGCCTGGAGTCCGGGTAGGGCGGGAGGAGATACGCAGTATTTT.

The V gene is TRBV5-1, the J gene TRBJ2-7; tentatively, D is TRBD2 (6 bases). The CDR3 length is 15 residues. CDR1 is SGHRS and CDR2 is YFSETQ in the germline V gene. Trimming removed 0 bases from V and 2 bases from J, with 12 bases in between. In nucleotides, the CDR3 is TGCGCCAGCAGCTTGGTGGCGGGGAAGACCTACGAGCAGTACTTC. Translation gives CASSLVAGKTYEQYF.

The chain joins TRBV5-1 to TRBJ2-7; 9 nucleotides agree with TRBD1. The J segment lost 0 bases and the V segment lost 3 bases, leaving 4 bases of the junction unmatched. The CDR3 is 15 amino acids. The germline CDR1 and CDR2 sequences are SGHRS and YFSETQ. The CDR3 nucleotides are TGCGCCAGCAGCTCGACAGGGGGGAACTCCTACGAGCAGTACTTC. This gives the protein CASSSTGGNSYEQYF.

This clone was picked up a small number of times. The chain links TRBV10-2 to TRBJ1-2; no definite D call. Per germline, CDR1 WSHSY and CDR2 SAAADI. Trimming removed 0 bases from V and 6 bases from J, with 8 bases in between. This CDR3 spans 13 amino acids. This CDR3 is CASSESGDNGYTF. The CDR3 DNA follows: TGCGCCAGCAGTGAGTCCGGAGATAATGGCTACACCTTC.

This clone was recorded a few times. This rearrangement joins TRBV6-6 to TRBJ2-7, with 8 positions matching TRBD1. The germline CDR1 and CDR2 sequences are MNHNY and SVGAGI (reference sequence). The V gene end was trimmed by 6 bases and the J gene end by 5 bases; junction bases not matched to a gene: 3. CDR3 length: 12 residues. The CDR3 reads CASSDRGNEQYF. In DNA, the CDR3 is TGTGCCAGCAGCGACAGGGGCAACGAGCAGTACTTC.

This chain links TRBV7-9 with TRBJ1-2; D unclear. Germline V gives CDR1 SEHNR, CDR2 FQNEAQ (reference sequence). With 3 bases removed from V and 1 base from J, the gap between germline ends came to 15 bases. The CDR3 consists of 16 residues. This chain's CDR3 is CASSLQRTVNNYGYTF. DNA for the CDR3: TGTGCCAGCAGCTTGCAGCGGACGGTTAATAACTATGGCTACACCTTC.

This clone was observed a handful of times. The V call is TRBV10-1, the J call TRBJ1-1, with no clear D. Germline CDR1 and CDR2: WNHNN and SYGVQD (reference sequence). The CDR3 loop spans 12 amino acids. The germline V and J ends were trimmed by 4 bases and 0 bases, with 3 bases remaining between them. The chain's CDR3 is CASSAVNTEAFF. CDR3 in DNA: TGCGCCAGCAGTGCCGTGAACACTGAAGCTTTCTTT.

This clone came up a few times. The chain employs TRBV5-6 and TRBJ2-1, with 10 bases matching TRBD1. V shed 1 base, J shed 8 bases, and the junction held 9 bases outside the gene matches. The CDR3 runs 16 residues. CDR1 is SGHDT, CDR2 YYEEEE, per germline. This chain's CDR3 is CASSLTWDRGRDEQFF. The CDR3 DNA reads as TGTGCCAGCAGCTTGACGTGGGACAGGGGCAGGGATGAGCAGTTCTTC.

About this clone itself: One end of the junction fails to match germline, which may point to a read error. V gene TRBV2 combines with J gene TRBJ2-7; D possibly corresponds to TRBD1 (5 bases). The CDR3 loop spans 9 amino acids. Germline V lookup: CDR1 SNHLY, CDR2 FYNNEI. CDR3 bases: TGCAGGGAAACCTACGAGCAGTACTTC. Protein product: CRETYEQYF.

This clone was picked up a small number of times. CDR3 amino acids: CASSLDGSYNEQFF. CDR3 in DNA: TGTGCCAGCAGCTTAGACGGTAGCTACAATGAGCAGTTCTTC. The rearrangement links TRBV7-2 to TRBJ2-1; D is unclear. The CDR3 loop spans 14 amino acids. Trimming pared 1 base from V and 3 bases from J, leaving 7 bases between. Germline CDR1 and CDR2: SGHTA and FQGNSA. Supplemented by reference TRBV7-2 and TRBJ2-1, the full variable domain reads GAGVSQSPSNKVTEKGKDVELRCDPISGHTALYWYRQSLGQGLEFLIYFQGNSAPDKSGLPSDRFSAERTGGSVSTLTIQRTQQEDSAVYLCASSLDGSYNEQFFGPGTRLTVL.

This clone has just one count. J is TRBJ2-3 and V is TRBV5-4; TRBD1 agrees at 7 bases. CDR3 length: 15 amino acids. Per the germline V gene, CDR1 is SGHNT and CDR2 is YYREEE (reference sequence). V shed 2 bases and J 0 bases; nucleotides not matched to a gene: 3. CDR3 sequence reads: CASSLGGHSTDTQYF. The CDR3 nucleotides are TGTGCCAGCAGCTTAGGGGGCCATAGCACAGATACGCAGTATTTT.

The chain couples TRBV28 to TRBJ2-5, with D unresolved. The CDR3 spans 15 residues. Trimming shortened V by 4 bases and J by 2 bases, and 14 bases separated the two germline ends. Per the germline V gene, CDR1 is MDHEN and CDR2 is SYDVKM. The CDR3 sequence: CASSSNRVIQETQYF. The DNA of the CDR3 is TGTGCCAGCAGTTCGAACAGAGTGATTCAAGAGACCCAGTACTTC.

V and J are TRBV7-8 and TRBJ1-6, with 12 bases fitting TRBD1. Trimming removed 6 bases from V and 6 bases from J; junction bases left unmatched: 9. Germline CDR1 and CDR2: SGHVS and FQNEAQ. The CDR3 consists of 17 residues. CDR3 sequence (DNA): TGTGCCAGCAGTTCGACGGGGACAGGGGGCTCTAATTCACCCCTCCACTTT. Translating gives CASSSTGTGGSNSPLHF.

The J gene is TRBJ1-1, the V gene TRBV5-1; TRBD1 might be the D (5 bases). The CDR3 sequence is 16 residues long. Germline V lookup: CDR1 SGHRS, CDR2 YFSETQ. The V end was cut by 1 base, the J end by 1 base, with 14 bases between. The CDR3 spells CASSLNPRAANTEAFF. The CDR3, as DNA: TGCGCCAGCAGCTTGAACCCCAGGGCAGCGAACACTGAAGCTTTCTTT.

The rearrangement joins TRBV19 to TRBJ1-5; D ambiguous. Germline CDR1 reads LNHDA; CDR2 reads SQIVND (reference sequence). The length of the CDR3 is 16 residues. Deletions cut 2 bases from V and 4 bases from J, with 15 bases between. CDR3 protein: CASSISGVQLNQPQHF. CDR3 sequence (DNA): TGTGCCAGTAGTATATCCGGGGTCCAATTGAATCAGCCCCAGCATTTT.

V is TRBV5-1 and J is TRBJ2-1, with 8 positions matching TRBD1. Germline CDR1 SGHRS, CDR2 YFSETQ. The CDR3 totals 17 residues. The J segment lost 2 bases and the V segment lost 0 bases, leaving 7 bases of the junction unmatched. CDR3 protein: CASSLVGQGFAYNEQFF. CDR3 coding DNA: TGCGCCAGCAGCTTGGTTGGACAGGGCTTCGCCTACAATGAGCAGTTCTTC.

The chain uses TRBV6-5 and TRBJ2-3; tentative D call: TRBD1 (6 bases). V was shortened by 2 bases and J by 1 base, with 10 bases between the two germline ends. CDR1 and CDR2 from the germline V gene are MNHEY and SVGAGI. There are 15 residues in the CDR3. DNA of the CDR3: TGTGCCAGCAGTTACGAGGGGGTGGGCACAGATACGCAGTATTTT. This translates into CASSYEGVGTDTQYF.

The V and J genes are TRBV27 and TRBJ2-7; perhaps TRBD1 as D (5 bases). Germline V lookup: CDR1 MNHEY, CDR2 SMNVEV (reference sequence). V was cut by 7 bases and J by 6 bases, with 16 bases left in between. This CDR3 has 13 residues. The CDR3 sequence: CASKPFGQGEQYF. Written as DNA, the CDR3 is TGTGCCAGCAAGCCTTTTGGGCAGGGCGAGCAGTACTTC.

The chain joins TRBV3-1 (or the pseudogene TRBV3-2) to TRBJ1-2; TRBD1 matches 8 bases. The CDR3 is 13 amino acids. J gave up 8 bases and V 1 base, and 3 bases lay outside the gene matches. In germline, CDR1 is LGHDT, CDR2 YNNKEL (reference sequence). The CDR3 region is CASSQVTGEGYTF. CDR3 nucleotides: TGTGCCAGCAGCCAAGTGACAGGGGAAGGCTACACCTTC.

CDR3 sequence (DNA): TGCGCCAGCAGCAGTGAGGCAAACACTGAAGCTTTCTTT. Translated, it gives CASSSEANTEAFF. The rearrangement uses TRBV5-1 and TRBJ1-1; D unclear. CDR3 length equals 13 residues. V lost 4 bases and J lost 2, with 9 bases in between. Per the germline V gene, CDR1 is SGHRS and CDR2 is YFSETQ.

The chain joins TRBV6-5 to TRBJ2-5; weak D call: TRBD2 (5 bases). V lost 5 bases, J lost 2 bases, and 9 bases lay in between. Germline CDR1 MNHEY, CDR2 SVGAGI. The CDR3 contains 13 residues. The CDR3 is CASSSRGQETQYF. The DNA for the CDR3 is TGTGCCAGCAGTAGTCGGGGACAAGAGACCCAGTACTTC.

This chain connects TRBV10-3 to TRBJ2-7; D possibly corresponds to TRBD2 (5 bases). This CDR3 region has 13 residues. Deletions cut 3 bases from V and 5 bases from J, with 11 bases between. The V gene's germline CDR1 is ENHRY and CDR2 SYGVKD. As DNA, the CDR3 is TGTGCCATCAGTGATGGAGGTCCCGACGAGCAGTACTTC. It encodes CAISDGGPDEQYF.

This chain connects TRBV9 to TRBJ2-7; tentative D call: TRBD1 (5 bases). The germline V gene has CDR1 SGDLS and CDR2 YYNGEE. This CDR3 has 15 residues. Trimming shortened V by 4 bases and J by 3 bases, and 17 bases separated the two germline ends. CDR3 residues: CASSPAPGLDYEQYF. In DNA, the CDR3 is TGTGCCAGCAGCCCGGCCCCAGGGTTAGACTACGAGCAGTACTTC.

The rearrangement uses TRBV27 and TRBJ2-7, with 8 bases identical to TRBD1. The CDR3 has 15 amino acids. Unmatched junction bases numbered 5, after V lost 2 bases and J lost 2 bases. The germline V gene has CDR1 MNHEY and CDR2 SMNVEV (reference sequence). For the CDR3, the DNA is TGTGCCAGCAGTTTAAGCAGGGGGCGGCCCTACGAGCAGTACTTC. Amino acid sequence: CASSLSRGRPYEQYF.